The source of this TCR beta chain is a study of blood T cell repertoires in COVID-19. V dropped 2 bases and J dropped 5; count of bases not matched to a gene: 4. CDR3 length: 14 residues. From germline, CDR1 is MNHEY and CDR2 SVGAGI. In the authors' methods: Nucleated cell counts were estimated from reference gene primer amplification. Clones were sequenced by immunoSEQ multiplex PCR, and TCRdb holds only the in-frame ones, with some missing. Clone size and the V and J calls come from that table; the DNA yielded D and trimming. The data contain 190,000 or so clones, around 90% of them seen just once; the ten biggest clones take up 9% to 12%. The age range of participants was about 18 to 95 years, with residence in approximately 25 US areas. Cohorts were assigned according to the clinical history that participants reported.

V is TRBV6-5 and J is TRBJ1-1, with TRBD1 identical over 8 bases. This TCR came from a man between 18 and 29 years old with acute COVID-19. Input material: PBMCs or T cells enriched from blood (not recorded which). This CDR3 reads CASSYQGARTEAFF. CDR3 bases: TGTGCCAGCAGTTACCAGGGGGCAAGAACTGAAGCTTTCTTT.